The T cell receptor beta chain described here comes from a study of cytomegalovirus exposure and HLA in healthy donors. In this sample, this clone turned up once. The PCR was carried out with 60 Vbeta primers and 13 Jbeta primers. Data came from immunoSEQ multiplex PCR; TCRdb stores just in-frame clones and leaves some out. The sample includes roughly 250,000 clones, 80% of them seen just once. From germline, CDR1 is SEHNR and CDR2 FQNEAQ (reference sequence). The CDR3 contains 18 residues. J gave up 0 bases and V 3 bases, and 7 bases lay outside the gene matches. This receptor was identified in a girl aged 2 to 10 in good health and CMV-seronegative. The chain employs TRBV7-9 and TRBJ2-1; TRBD2 agrees at 11 bases. Sample: PBMCs. Here the CDR3 DNA reads TGTGCCAGCAGCTTCGGTAGCGGGAGGGTCAGCTCCTACAATGAGCAGTTCTTC. Its translation is CASSFGSGRVSSYNEQFF.